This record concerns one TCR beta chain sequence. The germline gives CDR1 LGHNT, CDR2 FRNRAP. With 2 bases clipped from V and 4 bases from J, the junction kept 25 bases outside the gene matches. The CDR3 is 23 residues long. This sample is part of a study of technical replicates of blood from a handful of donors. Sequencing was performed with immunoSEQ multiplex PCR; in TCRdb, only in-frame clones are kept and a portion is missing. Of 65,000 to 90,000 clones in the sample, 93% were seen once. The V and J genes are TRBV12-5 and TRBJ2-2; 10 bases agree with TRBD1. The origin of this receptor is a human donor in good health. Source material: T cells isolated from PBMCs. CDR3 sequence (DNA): TGTGCTAGTGGTTTGCCCCCCCTTGGAGACAGGGGGCGCCCATTACAGACCACCGGGGAGCTGTTTTTT. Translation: CASGLPPLGDRGRPLQTTGELFF.